One sample yielded the 18 T cell receptor beta chains listed below, sequenced in a study of identical twins. Using its own MiXCR run on the 5' RACE reads, TCRdb lists one record per CDR3 protein. Of just over 450,000 distinct CDR3 sequences in the sample, approximately 15% were seen once. The sample was also reused in another study, on yellow fever vaccine responses in identical twins.

Sample: CD4+ T cells sorted from blood. The receptors stem from a young woman in good health.

This clonotype was seen many times. The chain links TRBV7-6 to TRBJ2-3, with 12 bases fitting TRBD2. The CDR3 totals 16 residues. V lost 4 bases to trimming and J lost 7 bases; unmatched junction nucleotides: 9. Germline CDR1 SGHVS, CDR2 FNYEAQ. The CDR3 is CASSSSSGRGANTQYF. CDR3 bases: TGTGCCAGCAGCTCATCTAGCGGGAGGGGGGCTAATACGCAGTATTTT.

This clonotype turned up a few times. This chain connects TRBV5-1 to TRBJ2-1, with 8 nucleotides matching TRBD2. CDR3 length: 16 residues. Trimming took 0 bases from V and 0 from J; bases not matched to a gene: 2. The V gene's germline CDR1 is SGHRS and CDR2 YFSETQ. CDR3 amino acids: CASSLGTSLSYNEQFF. Here the CDR3 DNA reads TGCGCCAGCAGCTTGGGGACTAGCCTCTCCTACAATGAGCAGTTCTTC.

V gene TRBV7-2 combines with J gene TRBJ2-1; D possibly corresponds to TRBD2 (5 bases). V dropped 0 bases and J dropped 3 bases, with 9 bases sitting between them. Looked up from germline, CDR1 is SGHTA and CDR2 is FQGNSA. The CDR3 consists of 15 residues. The CDR3 protein is CASSLAGSGYNEQFF. In nucleotides, the CDR3 is TGTGCCAGCAGCTTAGCTGGGAGCGGCTACAATGAGCAGTTCTTC. The variable domain in full, with the rest retrieved from reference TRBV7-2 and TRBJ2-1, is GAGVSQSPSNKVTEKGKDVELRCDPISGHTALYWYRQSLGQGLEFLIYFQGNSAPDKSGLPSDRFSAERTGGSVSTLTIQRTQQEDSAVYLCASSLAGSGYNEQFFGPGTRLTVL.

The chain uses TRBV28 and TRBJ2-7; 10 bases are a match to TRBD2. CDR3 length: 16 amino acids. CDR1 is MDHEN, CDR2 SYDVKM, per germline. The ends lost 8 bases at V and 0 bases at J; junction bases unmatched: 10. For the CDR3, the DNA is TGTGCCAGCTGTGTAGCGGGAGGCGTCAGCTCCTACGAGCAGTACTTC. Protein sequence: CASCVAGGVSSYEQYF.

V usage is TRBV20-1 and J usage is TRBJ2-7; TRBD2 matches at 8 bases. Germline V CDR1 and CDR2: DFQATT, SNEGSKA (reference sequence). Germline trimming cut 1 base from V and 3 bases from J; bases unmatched to any gene: 17. The CDR3 is made up of 18 amino acids. CDR3 region: CSARVRYRGLESLYEQYF. For the CDR3, the DNA is TGCAGTGCTAGAGTCCGGTACCGGGGACTAGAATCCCTCTACGAGCAGTACTTC.

The gene calls are TRBV5-1 and TRBJ2-7; D is undetermined. Germline values: CDR1 SGHRS, CDR2 YFSETQ. This CDR3 spans 13 amino acids. V was clipped by 2 bases and J by 4 bases, with 10 bases between them. The CDR3, as DNA: TGCGCCAGCAGCTTAGCTAGTTGGTACGAGCAGTACTTC. As protein: CASSLASWYEQYF.

This clonotype was counted a few times. V gene TRBV20-1 combines with J gene TRBJ1-2; D might be TRBD1 (5 bases). The germline CDR1 and CDR2 sequences are DFQATT and SNEGSKA (reference sequence). Trimming took off 2 bases at V and 8 bases at J, with 12 bases between the two ends. This CDR3 contains 12 residues. The CDR3 spells CSARSRVRGYTF. Written as DNA, the CDR3 is TGCAGTGCTAGATCCAGGGTCCGAGGCTACACCTTC.

In this sample, this clonotype turned up a few times. This rearrangement joins TRBV12-3 or TRBV12-4 to TRBJ1-6; D ambiguous. V lost 3 bases and J lost 10, with 4 bases in between. This CDR3 has 11 amino acids. CDR3 nucleotide sequence: TGTGCCAGCAGTTTTGGGTCACCCCTCCACTTT. It codes for CASSFGSPLHF.

This clonotype was seen more than once but under ten times. The genes are TRBV4-2 and TRBJ2-1; 7 bases line up with TRBD1. Germline V gives CDR1 LGHNA, CDR2 YNFKEQ. V shed 5 bases, J shed 5 bases, and the junction held 9 bases outside the gene matches. This CDR3 is built from 15 residues. In DNA, the CDR3 is TGTGCCAGCAGCAAGATCGGGACAGCGAACAATGAGCAGTTCTTC. This codes for CASSKIGTANNEQFF.

This clonotype was observed a few times. This sequence joins TRBV5-8 and TRBJ2-3, with a tentative D call TRBD2 (5 bases). In germline, CDR1 is SGHTS, CDR2 YDEGEE. The CDR3 has 15 amino acids. The V end was cut by 8 bases, the J end by 2 bases, with 18 bases between. CDR3 DNA sequence: TGTGCCAGAGCCCTTGGGCGGGCCACCACAGATACGCAGTATTTT. It translates to CARALGRATTDTQYF.

The table lists this clonotype with a count of one. This sequence joins TRBV28 and TRBJ2-5, with 7 bases fitting TRBD1. The trim removed 5 bases at V and 2 bases at J, leaving 5 bases unmatched. The germline V gene has CDR1 MDHEN and CDR2 SYDVKM. This CDR3 contains 14 residues. The DNA of the CDR3 is TGTGCCAGCAGTGCCTACAGGGGACAAGAGACCCAGTACTTC. This codes for CASSAYRGQETQYF. The full variable domain, with the rest looked up from reference TRBV28 and TRBJ2-5, is DVKVTQSSRYLVKRTGEKVFLECVQDMDHENMFWYRQDPGLGLRLIYFSYDVKMKEKGDIPEGYSVSREKKERFSLILESASTNQTSMYLCASSAYRGQETQYFGPGTRLLVL.

J is TRBJ2-3 and V is TRBV6-5, with 11 bases lining up with TRBD2. This CDR3 region has 18 residues. The germline gives CDR1 MNHEY, CDR2 SVGAGI. The V segment lost 7 bases and the J segment 5 bases; nucleotides outside the gene matches: 17. The DNA for the CDR3 is TGTGCCAGCATTAAGGGGAGCGGTAGCGGGAGGGGAAGAGATACGCAGTATTTT. It translates to CASIKGSGSGRGRDTQYF.

This clonotype was observed a few times. J is TRBJ2-7 and V is TRBV3-1, with D perhaps matching TRBD2 (5 bases). Germline loops: CDR1 LGHDT, CDR2 YNNKEL (reference sequence). The CDR3 is 15 amino acids. Trimming pared 4 bases from V and 3 bases from J, leaving 16 bases between. The CDR3 sequence: CASSPFSGRDYEQYF. In DNA, the CDR3 is TGTGCCAGCAGCCCTTTCTCTGGGAGAGACTACGAGCAGTACTTC.

This clonotype occurred a few times. As DNA, the CDR3 is TGCGCCAGCAGCCGCCCCTCTAGCGGAAAAAATGAGCAGTTCTTC. Encoded protein: CASSRPSSGKNEQFF. The V gene is TRBV5-1, the J gene TRBJ2-1, with TRBD2 matching 7 bases. The CDR3 consists of 15 residues. The V segment lost 4 bases and the J segment 7 bases; nucleotides outside the gene matches: 11. CDR1 and CDR2 (germline): SGHRS, YFSETQ.

The DNA of the CDR3 is TGTGCCAGCAGCTTAGGCCCTCGGGGGGCCCACAATGAGCAGTTCTTC. Translated: CASSLGPRGAHNEQFF. This chain connects TRBV7-9 to TRBJ2-1, with TRBD2 as a possible D gene (7 bases). Per germline, CDR1 SEHNR and CDR2 FQNEAQ (reference sequence). The ends were cut back, 1 base at V and 5 bases at J, with 15 bases in the middle. CDR3 length equals 16 residues. Variable domain in full (rest from reference TRBV7-9 and TRBJ2-1): DTGVSQNPRHKITKRGQNVTFRCDPISEHNRLYWYRQTLGQGPEFLTYFQNEAQLEKSRLLSDRFSAERPKGSFSTLEIQRTEQGDSAMYLCASSLGPRGAHNEQFFGPGTRLTVL.

This clonotype was seen more than once but under ten times. The chain uses TRBV14 and TRBJ2-3, with no clear D. Germline V gene lookup returns CDR1 SGHDN and CDR2 FVKESK. The CDR3 has 16 amino acids. Trimming removed 2 bases from V and 0 bases from J, with 12 bases in between. Here the CDR3 DNA reads TGTGCCAGCAGCCAATATTTGGGGAAGAGCACAGATACGCAGTATTTT. Translation: CASSQYLGKSTDTQYF.

The gene calls are TRBV7-2 and TRBJ2-1; D gene uncertain. The ends were cut back, 1 base at V and 13 bases at J, with 11 bases in the middle. The germline V gene has CDR1 SGHTA and CDR2 FQGNSA. The CDR3 consists of 12 residues. The CDR3 nucleotides read TGTGCCAGCAGCTTAGAATCGATTTTCCAGTTCTTC. Protein sequence: CASSLESIFQFF.

The chain couples TRBV12-3 or TRBV12-4 to TRBJ2-3; tentatively, D is TRBD1 or TRBD2 (5 bases each). This CDR3 contains 14 residues. V was pared by 5 bases and J by 2 bases, with 11 bases between. The CDR3 reads CASSRDGLTDTQYF. The CDR3 nucleotides read TGTGCCAGCAGTCGGGACGGGCTCACAGATACGCAGTATTTT.